Listed here is a single T cell receptor beta chain. What it recognizes is unknown. The data were obtained in a study of shared clonotypes between healthy human individuals. Study-wide background: Every donor yielded three CD4 naive, three CD4 memory, two CD8 naive and one CD8 memory plate.

Researchers divided each subset's genomic DNA evenly across several immunoSEQ plates. The protocol was immunoSEQ multiplex PCR, while the TCRdb copy is restricted to in-frame clones and leaves out a portion. The sample has roughly 1,500,000 clones; under 99% are singletons. CDR1 and CDR2 (germline): SGHVS, FQNEAQ. The CDR3 is 18 residues long. V was shortened by 4 bases and J by 0 bases, with 19 bases between the two germline ends. Adult Caucasians living in Nashville, Tennessee made up all of the donors. Broader study findings: Investigators collected only blood, and repertoires in tissues likely differ.

The material sequenced was naive CD4+ T cells sorted from blood. As to subset: CD45RA+ positively selected. The gene calls are TRBV7-8 and TRBJ1-5; D unresolved. The sequence derives from a man younger than 45 in good health. The CDR3 loop reads CASSSSPPTAFSNQPQHF. CDR3 coding DNA: TGTGCCAGCAGCTCTTCCCCCCCAACCGCTTTTAGCAATCAGCCCCAGCATTTT.